These 27 T cell receptor beta chains were all obtained from the same sample, sequenced in a study of blood T cells in healthy people across ages (dated by TCRdb to between 2014 and 2016). Preparation of the library involved 5' RACE. The sequencer was an Illumina HiSeq 2500. A second PCR of about 7 to 12 cycles was run with a J-beta primer mix and a sample-barcoded 5' primer. TCRdb passed the public sequencing reads through fastp at Q25 and MiXCR, retaining productive beta sequences. CDR3 protein sequences are deduplicated, and each keeps its most common genes and DNA. The sample table shows about 800,000 distinct CDR3 sequences, and around 50% are seen once. The top ten clonotypes cover less than 20% of the sample. Sequencing was carried out using blood. These receptors were obtained from a man older than 75 in good health.

The chain couples TRBV7-2 to TRBJ2-3; unclear D gene. The CDR3 is 14 residues long. Germline CDR1 SGHTA, CDR2 FQGNSA. V was clipped by 4 bases and J by 3 bases, with 11 bases between them. The CDR3: CASSSVVGTDTQYF. CDR3 sequence (DNA): TGTGCCAGCAGCTCGGTTGTGGGAACAGATACGCAGTATTTT.

DNA for the CDR3: TGTGCCAGCAGTTATATTGGGCTGGGGTACGAGACCCAGTACTTC. Protein product: CASSYIGLGYETQYF. The V and J genes are TRBV6-6 and TRBJ2-5; D is unclear. CDR3 length: 15 residues. CDR1 and CDR2 from the germline V gene are MNHNY and SVGAGI (reference sequence). V was pared by 3 bases and J by 5 bases, with 16 bases between.

Worth noting for this clonotype: Since a much larger clone is just one base distant, this may be a read error. The CDR3 region has the DNA TGTGCCAGCAGCCCCCACGCGGAGACCCAGTACTTC. Encoded protein: CASSPHAETQYF. The genes are TRBV7-2 and TRBJ2-5; D gene uncertain. Per the germline V gene, CDR1 is SGHTA and CDR2 is FQGNSA. CDR3 length: 12 residues. Trimming removed 5 bases at V and 5 bases at J, with 9 bases between.

This clonotype occurred many times. V and J are TRBV9 and TRBJ2-3, with unresolved D. The CDR3 totals 14 residues. CDR1 is SGDLS, CDR2 YYNGEE, per germline. The ends were cut back, 2 bases at V and 2 bases at J, with 9 bases in the middle. CDR3 coding DNA: TGTGCCAGCAGCGTCGAAGGAGACACAGATACGCAGTATTTT. It specifies CASSVEGDTDTQYF.

The sample holds many counts of this clonotype. The CDR3 is CASNDGYEQYF. In nucleotides, the CDR3 is TGTGCCAGCAACGACGGCTACGAGCAGTACTTC. V gene TRBV7-2 combines with J gene TRBJ2-7; D is unresolved. Per germline, CDR1 SGHTA and CDR2 FQGNSA. Trimming cost V 7 bases and J 3 bases, with 7 bases left between them. The CDR3 totals 11 residues.

The chain joins TRBV30 to TRBJ2-1; D possibly corresponds to TRBD2 (5 bases). The DNA end is a closer match to TRBJ2-7, so the J assignment may be wrong. The CDR3 length is 14 residues. Germline CDR1 and CDR2: GTSNPN and SVGIG (reference sequence). In DNA, the CDR3 is TGTGCCTGGGTTGGACTCGGCTCCTACAATGAGCAGTACTTC. Protein product: CAWVGLGSYNEQYF.

This sequence joins TRBV25-1 and TRBJ2-1; 10 positions agree with TRBD2. Trimming at V came to 4 bases and at J to 2 bases, leaving 17 bases not matched to a gene. This CDR3 contains 20 residues. Germline V CDR1 and CDR2: MGHDK, SYGVNS. The CDR3 spells CASSGEGLAGDNSPYNEQFF. CDR3 nucleotide sequence: TGTGCCAGCAGTGGTGAGGGCCTAGCGGGGGACAATTCCCCCTACAATGAGCAGTTCTTC.

This clonotype was seen a few times. This sequence joins TRBV24-1 and TRBJ2-5; 11 bases match TRBD2. The germline gives CDR1 KGHDR, CDR2 SFDVKD. The CDR3 consists of 16 residues. V shed 4 bases, J shed 0 bases, and the junction held 3 bases outside the gene matches. The CDR3 sequence is CATSDGGLADQETQYF. Written as DNA, the CDR3 is TGTGCCACCAGTGACGGGGGACTAGCGGACCAAGAGACCCAGTACTTC.

Worth noting for this clonotype: This may stem from a read error, because a much larger clone lies one nucleotide away. The chain carries TRBV7-2 and TRBJ2-5; the match to TRBD2 covers 8 bases. V shed 5 bases and J 11 bases; nucleotides not matched to a gene: 7. The germline gives CDR1 SGHTA, CDR2 FQGNSA. This CDR3 is 12 amino acids long. CDR3 bases: TGTGCCAGCAGCCCTCAGCGGGAGAAGCAGTACTTC. Encoded protein: CASSPQREKQYF.

The chain recombines TRBV29-1 with TRBJ2-7, with 9 positions matching TRBD1. Per the germline V gene, CDR1 is SQVTM and CDR2 is ANQGSEA. Trimming took 4 bases from V and 6 from J; bases not matched to a gene: 7. The CDR3 sequence is 13 residues long. CDR3 residues: CSVGKGQGFEQYF. Here the CDR3 DNA reads TGCAGCGTTGGAAAGGGACAGGGCTTCGAGCAGTACTTC.

The chain has TRBV6-5 and TRBJ2-4; D is perhaps TRBD1 (6 bases). The germline CDR1 and CDR2 sequences are MNHEY and SVGAGI. The CDR3 is made up of 16 amino acids. Trimming stripped 2 bases from V and 0 bases from J, with 11 bases between. The CDR3 coding sequence is TGTGCCAGCAGTTACAGCAGGGGCATAGCCAAAAACATTCAGTACTTC. It is translated as CASSYSRGIAKNIQYF.

The rearrangement joins TRBV28 to TRBJ1-4, with a possible D match to TRBD1 (6 bases). V was trimmed by 3 bases and J by 5 bases, leaving 10 bases between them. Looked up from germline, CDR1 is MDHEN and CDR2 is SYDVKM. The CDR3 spans 14 residues. CDR3 coding DNA: TGTGCCAGCAGTTTTGCAGGGGAGAATGAAAAACTGTTTTTT. This codes for CASSFAGENEKLFF.

V gene TRBV15 combines with J gene TRBJ1-2; TRBD1 matches at 8 bases. Germline-derived CDR1 and CDR2 are LNHNV and YYDKDF (reference sequence). V gave up 1 base and J gave up 5 bases; unmatched junction bases: 6. This CDR3 is built from 15 residues. The CDR3 nucleotides read TGTGCCACCAGCAGAGGTGGACAGGGCCAGTATGGCTACACCTTC. Translated, it gives CATSRGGQGQYGYTF.

About this clonotype: Relative to the germline gene, one junction end is altered; a read error may explain this. The chain uses TRBV6-1 and TRBJ2-3; D possibly uses TRBD1 or TRBD2 (5 bases each). The germline CDR1 and CDR2 sequences are MNHNS and SASEGT. The CDR3 loop spans 16 amino acids. The CDR3 DNA reads as TGTGCCAGCAGGAATGGCAGGGACCGAAAGACAGATATGCAGTATTTT. Translating it yields CASRNGRDRKTDMQYF.

This clonotype was detected a few times. V is TRBV21-1 and J is TRBJ2-1; the table's D call, TRBD2, has no DNA check behind it. TRBV21-1 is classified as a pseudogene. This CDR3 comprises 16 residues. The chain's CDR3 is CASSKVSLAEFNEQFF. For the CDR3, the DNA is TGTGCCAGCAGCAAAGTATCCCTAGCGGAATTCAATGAGCAGTTCTTC.

This sequence joins TRBV7-9 and TRBJ2-7, with D perhaps matching TRBD1 (6 bases). The length of the CDR3 is 15 residues. Germline-derived CDR1 and CDR2 are SEHNR and FQNEAQ (reference sequence). The V end was cut by 2 bases, the J end by 4 bases, with 15 bases between. CDR3 nucleotides: TGTGCCAGCAGCTTAACTGTCCAGGGGTTTTACGAGCAGTACTTC. Encoded protein: CASSLTVQGFYEQYF.

The rearrangement uses TRBV3-1 and TRBJ2-5, with D possibly being TRBD2 (6 bases). This CDR3 contains 16 residues. Germline V lookup: CDR1 LGHDT, CDR2 YNNKEL (reference sequence). V was cut by 5 bases and J by 1 base, with 17 bases left in between. The CDR3 bases are TGTGCCAGCAGCGCATCCCACCTAGCGCTCCAAGAGACCCAGTACTTC. Protein: CASSASHLALQETQYF.

The chain is built from TRBV6-5 and TRBJ1-6; the D gene is possibly TRBD1 (5 bases). CDR1 and CDR2 (germline): MNHEY, SVGAGI. Deletions cut 6 bases from V and 3 bases from J, with 9 bases between. The CDR3 consists of 14 residues. In DNA, the CDR3 is TGTGCCAGCAGCTACAGGTTCTATAATTCACCCCTCCACTTT. This codes for CASSYRFYNSPLHF.

Remarks on this clonotype: It may be a read error: a sequence one base away is much more abundant. The rearrangement uses TRBV4-3 and TRBJ2-3; 12 bases match TRBD2. The germline V gene encodes CDR1 LGHNA and CDR2 YSLEER. The CDR3 has 17 amino acids. CDR3 region: CAGSPARLAGVADTQYF. The DNA of the CDR3 is TGCGCCGGCAGCCCTGCCCGACTAGCGGGAGTCGCAGATACGCAGTATTTT.

This clonotype was recorded a few times. This chain joins TRBV28 and TRBJ2-7; TRBD2 matches 7 bases. This CDR3 region has 14 residues. V lost 5 bases to trimming and J lost 2 bases; unmatched junction nucleotides: 6. The V gene's germline CDR1 is MDHEN and CDR2 SYDVKM. CDR3 protein: CASSPLLAPYEQYF. The CDR3 DNA reads TGTGCCAGCAGTCCCCTACTAGCGCCCTACGAGCAGTACTTC.

This clonotype was seen a handful of times. V is TRBV7-8 and J is TRBJ2-4; possible D gene TRBD1, 6 bases. Germline V lookup: CDR1 SGHVS, CDR2 FQNEAQ. This CDR3 comprises 16 residues. V lost 3 bases to trimming and J lost 2 bases, with 14 bases between them. The CDR3 DNA follows: TGTGCCAGCAGCTTTGACTCGGGACAATCCAAAAACATTCAGTACTTC. Translation: CASSFDSGQSKNIQYF.

V and J are TRBV27 and TRBJ1-6, with 9 positions matching TRBD1. V shed 5 bases and J 7 bases; nucleotides not matched to a gene: 6. Germline CDR1 reads MNHEY; CDR2 reads SMNVEV (reference sequence). The CDR3 is 15 amino acids. CDR3 residues: CASSPGQGWNSPLHF. The DNA for the CDR3 is TGTGCCAGCAGTCCCGGACAGGGGTGGAATTCACCCCTCCACTTT.

This clonotype was recorded once. The chain couples TRBV5-1 to TRBJ2-1; D possibly corresponds to TRBD2 (5 bases). CDR3 length equals 15 residues. In germline, CDR1 is SGHRS, CDR2 YFSETQ. The V gene lost 1 base and the J gene lost 0 bases, with 8 bases spanning the gap. For the CDR3, the DNA is TGCGCCAGCAGCTTGACCGGGGACTCCTACAATGAGCAGTTCTTC. This codes for CASSLTGDSYNEQFF.

The rearrangement links TRBV3-1 to TRBJ2-3; D gene unclear. V dropped 2 bases and J dropped 5 bases, with 8 bases sitting between them. This CDR3 is built from 13 residues. CDR1 and CDR2 from the germline V gene are LGHDT and YNNKEL (reference sequence). The CDR3 loop is CASSQPRGDTQYF. In nucleotides, the CDR3 is TGTGCCAGCAGCCAACCCCGTGGAGATACGCAGTATTTT.

The V gene is TRBV5-4, the J gene TRBJ2-3; no clear D. Looked up from germline, CDR1 is SGHNT and CDR2 is YYREEE (reference sequence). The CDR3 extends over 14 amino acids. V was clipped by 5 bases and J by 1 base, with 11 bases between them. As DNA, the CDR3 is TGTGCCAGCAGAGTAAACCCAGGCACAGATACGCAGTATTTT. This gives the protein CASRVNPGTDTQYF.

The sample holds a few counts of this clonotype. V gene TRBV28 combines with J gene TRBJ2-6; possible D gene TRBD1, 6 bases. CDR1 is MDHEN, CDR2 SYDVKM, per germline. The CDR3 length is 15 residues. The V gene lost 8 bases and the J gene lost 1 base, with 12 bases spanning the gap. As DNA, the CDR3 is TGTGCCAGCCATGAAACAGGGTCTGGGGCCAACGTCCTGACTTTC. It yields the protein CASHETGSGANVLTF. The full variable domain, completed using reference TRBV28 and TRBJ2-6, is DVKVTQSSRYLVKRTGEKVFLECVQDMDHENMFWYRQDPGLGLRLIYFSYDVKMKEKGDIPEGYSVSREKKERFSLILESASTNQTSMYLCASHETGSGANVLTFGAGSRLTVL.

This clonotype was recorded many times. This chain uses TRBV7-2 with TRBJ1-5, with no clear D. Germline CDR1 and CDR2: SGHTA and FQGNSA. The CDR3 loop spans 12 amino acids. Trimming took 4 bases from V and 6 from J, leaving 7 bases between them. CDR3 nucleotide sequence: TGTGCCAGCAGCTCCGGTGGTCAGCCCCAGCATTTT. This codes for CASSSGGQPQHF.